The next 8 T cell receptor beta chains were all read from a single sample in a study of OX40 agonist ivuxolimab in advanced cancers. Library preparation was by the immunoSEQ multiplex PCR assay. The clones in this table, taken by TCRdb from immuneACCESS, are in-frame only. Not every clone is retained; where verified, under half of the shortfall comes from an unresolved V gene, and the cause of the rest is unknown. The sample data list 77,000 or so clones, and roughly 91% of these were observed just once. The ten largest clones add up to less than 0.35% of the sample. The material sequenced was CD4+ or CD8+ T cells sorted from blood, taken in a trial of the OX40 agonist ivuxolimab. The receptors here all came from an adult with an advanced solid tumor such as melanoma, head and neck, liver or kidney cancer.

V is TRBV19 and J is TRBJ1-1; D gene ambiguous. The V end lost 0 bases, the J end lost 3 bases, and 8 bases lay between the germline ends. Germline loops: CDR1 LNHDA, CDR2 SQIVND (reference sequence). This CDR3 is built from 14 residues. The DNA of the CDR3 is TGTGCCAGTAGTATAGATCAACACTACACTGAAGCTTTCTTT. Protein product: CASSIDQHYTEAFF.

The chain links TRBV7-9 to TRBJ2-3; 11 bases are shared with TRBD1. The length of the CDR3 is 16 residues. Trimming at V came to 3 bases and at J to 6 bases, leaving 8 bases not matched to a gene. CDR1 is SEHNR and CDR2 is FQNEAQ in the germline V gene (reference sequence). The CDR3 spells CASSFRGQGEVDTQYF. The CDR3 DNA is TGTGCCAGCAGCTTCCGGGGACAGGGGGAGGTCGATACGCAGTATTTT.

This chain joins TRBV11-3 and TRBJ2-5; 8 bases agree with TRBD1. CDR1 is SGHNT, CDR2 YENEEA, per germline. V lost 4 bases to trimming and J lost 5 bases; unmatched junction nucleotides: 3. This CDR3 is 13 amino acids long. The DNA of the CDR3 is TGTGCCAGCAGCTCCAGGGGGCACGAGACCCAGTACTTC. Amino acid sequence: CASSSRGHETQYF.

This rearrangement joins TRBV29-1 to TRBJ2-3; 12 positions match TRBD2. The CDR3 length is 17 residues. The ends lost 2 bases at V and 4 bases at J; junction bases unmatched: 10. Germline V gene data show CDR1 as SQVTM and CDR2 as ANQGSEA. The CDR3 protein is CSVENPSGGEGADTQYF. The CDR3 DNA reads as TGCAGCGTTGAAAACCCTAGCGGGGGGGAAGGGGCAGATACGCAGTATTTT.

The CDR3 DNA reads as TGCGCCAGCAGCTATTCCGGGGGCTACAATGAGCAGTTCTTC. Its translation is CASSYSGGYNEQFF. This chain connects TRBV5-1 to TRBJ2-1; D may be TRBD2 (6 bases). The length of the CDR3 is 14 residues. Trimming shortened V by 3 bases and J by 3 bases, and 10 bases separated the two germline ends. From germline, CDR1 is SGHRS and CDR2 YFSETQ.

The chain links TRBV11-2 to TRBJ1-2; D perhaps matches TRBD1 (5 bases). The germline gives CDR1 SGHAT, CDR2 FQNNGV. The V gene lost 5 bases and the J gene lost 8 bases, with 27 bases spanning the gap. This CDR3 is 17 amino acids long. The CDR3 region has the DNA TGTGCCAGCAGCCGCACCGAGCGGCAGGGCCTCGACCGGGGCTACACCTTC. Its translation is CASSRTERQGLDRGYTF. Complete variable domain (other parts from reference TRBV11-2 and TRBJ1-2): EAGVAQSPRYKIIEKRQSVAFWCNPISGHATLYWYQQILGQGPKLLIQFQNNGVVDDSQLPKDRFSAERLKGVDSTLKIQPAKLEDSAVYLCASSRTERQGLDRGYTFGSGTRLTVV.

This rearrangement joins TRBV2 to TRBJ1-3; D gene unclear. Germline CDR1 is SNHLY and CDR2 is FYNNEI. The CDR3 consists of 14 residues. Between the trimmed V and J ends, which lost 2 bases and 1 base, there was a span of 6 bases. DNA of the CDR3: TGTGCCAGCAGTGAACCGGCGTCTGGAAACACCATATATTTT. It is translated as CASSEPASGNTIYF.

V gene TRBV30 combines with J gene TRBJ1-2, with D possibly TRBD1 on 6 matching bases. Trimming took 0 bases from V and 9 from J, leaving 11 bases between them. This CDR3 is built from 12 residues. Looked up from germline, CDR1 is GTSNPN and CDR2 is SVGIG (reference sequence). In DNA, the CDR3 is TGTGCCTGGAGTGTAGGGGGGCCCAGCTACACCTTC. This encodes CAWSVGGPSYTF.